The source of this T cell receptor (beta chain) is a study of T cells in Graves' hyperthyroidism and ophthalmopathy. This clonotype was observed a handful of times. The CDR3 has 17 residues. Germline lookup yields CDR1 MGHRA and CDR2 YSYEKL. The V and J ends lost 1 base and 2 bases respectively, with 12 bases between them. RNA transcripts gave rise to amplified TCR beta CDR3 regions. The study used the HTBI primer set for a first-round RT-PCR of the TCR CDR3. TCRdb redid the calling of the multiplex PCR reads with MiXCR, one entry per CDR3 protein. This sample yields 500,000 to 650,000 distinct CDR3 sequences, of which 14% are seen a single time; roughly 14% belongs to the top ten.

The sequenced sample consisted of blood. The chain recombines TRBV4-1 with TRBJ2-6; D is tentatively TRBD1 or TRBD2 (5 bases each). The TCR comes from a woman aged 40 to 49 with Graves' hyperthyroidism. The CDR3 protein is CASSQASTGPGANVLTF. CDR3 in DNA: TGCGCCAGCAGCCAAGCCTCCACGGGGCCTGGGGCCAACGTCCTGACTTTC.